Listed here are 26 T cell receptor beta chains from one sample, sequenced in a study of blood T cell repertoires in COVID-19. The table came from immunoSEQ multiplex PCR; TCRdb's copy has only in-frame clones and leaves some out. The sample contains some 93,000 clones, about 85% of which appear only once. Sequences were obtained from peripheral blood. The receptors stem from a man in his 60s with acute or convalescent COVID-19.

This chain uses TRBV2 with TRBJ1-1; 9 bases match TRBD1. Germline CDR1 SNHLY, CDR2 FYNNEI. V lost 9 bases and J lost 3; bases outside the gene matches: 8. The length of the CDR3 is 14 residues. Here the CDR3 DNA reads TGTGCCAGGGACAGGGGAGGTTTGGACACTGAAGCTTTCTTT. This translates into CARDRGGLDTEAFF.

The rearrangement uses TRBV25-1 and TRBJ1-2; TRBD1 matches 7 bases. CDR3 length equals 13 residues. Trimming at V came to 5 bases and at J to 7 bases, leaving 7 bases not matched to a gene. Per germline, CDR1 MGHDK and CDR2 SYGVNS. The CDR3 sequence is CASSPDRAVGYTF. The DNA of the CDR3 is TGTGCCAGCAGTCCTGACAGGGCCGTTGGCTACACCTTC.

This clone was found once. V and J are TRBV2 and TRBJ1-4, with TRBD1 matching over 7 bases. CDR1 is SNHLY, CDR2 FYNNEI, per germline. The trim removed 6 bases at V and 3 bases at J, leaving 7 bases unmatched. This CDR3 comprises 15 residues. CDR3 coding DNA: TGTGCCAGCAGGATGCTGGGACAGCCTAATGAAAAACTGTTTTTT. Its translation: CASRMLGQPNEKLFF.

The rearrangement joins TRBV30 to TRBJ1-6, with D unclear. Per germline, CDR1 GTSNPN and CDR2 SVGIG (reference sequence). V lost 1 base to trimming and J lost 10 bases, with 11 bases between them. The CDR3 totals 13 residues. The CDR3 DNA sequence: TGTGCCTGGAGTGATGTAGCGTCCTCACCCCTCCACTTT. This gives the protein CAWSDVASSPLHF.

CDR3 sequence reads: CASSVPGTGLLQETQYF. The CDR3 DNA is TGTGCCAGCAGCGTACCCGGGACAGGGTTGTTACAAGAGACCCAGTACTTC. The rearrangement uses TRBV5-4 and TRBJ2-5; 9 bases fit TRBD1. CDR3 length: 17 residues. The V gene's germline CDR1 is SGHNT and CDR2 YYREEE (reference sequence). Losses at the gene ends were 4 bases for V and 2 bases for J; bases not matched to a gene: 12.

This clone was detected once. The chain couples TRBV5-1 to TRBJ1-4; D might be TRBD1 (6 bases). The CDR3 consists of 15 residues. The V end lost 1 base, the J end lost 5 bases, and 12 bases lay between the germline ends. The V gene's germline CDR1 is SGHRS and CDR2 YFSETQ. The CDR3 protein is CASSLPGQGNEKLFF. As DNA, the CDR3 is TGCGCCAGCAGCTTGCCCGGGCAGGGGAATGAAAAACTGTTTTTT.

The genes are TRBV6-5 and TRBJ2-5, with D possibly TRBD2 on 6 matching bases. Germline-derived CDR1 and CDR2 are MNHEY and SVGAGI. This CDR3 has 12 residues. Trimming removed 8 bases at V and 4 bases at J, with 11 bases between. CDR3 nucleotides: TGTGCCAGCGCGGCGGGGACAGAGACCCAGTACTTC. Translated: CASAAGTETQYF.

The J gene is TRBJ2-1, the V gene TRBV20-1; D is undetermined. The ends were cut back, 3 bases at V and 6 bases at J, with 6 bases in the middle. Germline V gives CDR1 DFQATT, CDR2 SNEGSKA (reference sequence). CDR3 length: 11 amino acids. CDR3 DNA: TGCAGTGCTAGTACCAGCAATGAGCAGTTCTTC. Translation: CSASTSNEQFF.

The CDR3 region is CASYPIQNQPQHF. CDR3 bases: TGCGCCAGCTACCCGATTCAGAATCAGCCCCAGCATTTT. V is TRBV5-1 and J is TRBJ1-5; unclear D gene. The CDR3 has 13 residues. CDR1 is SGHRS and CDR2 is YFSETQ in the germline V gene. Trimming took 7 bases from V and 4 from J, leaving 12 bases between them.

The CDR3 here is CASRAVQDYGYTF. The DNA for the CDR3 is TGTGCCAGTCGAGCTGTCCAAGACTATGGCTACACCTTC. V gene TRBV19 combines with J gene TRBJ1-2; no clear D gene. Germline V gives CDR1 LNHDA, CDR2 SQIVND (reference sequence). Trimming removed 8 bases from V and 3 bases from J, with 13 bases in between. This CDR3 spans 13 amino acids.

J is TRBJ2-1 and V is TRBV9; 10 bases agree with TRBD2. Germline V gene data show CDR1 as SGDLS and CDR2 as YYNGEE. The V gene end was trimmed by 0 bases and the J gene end by 0 bases; junction bases not matched to a gene: 6. The length of the CDR3 is 18 residues. The CDR3 region is CASSVASGGVLSYNEQFF. The CDR3, as DNA: TGTGCCAGCAGCGTAGCGAGCGGGGGGGTCCTCTCCTACAATGAGCAGTTCTTC. Using reference TRBV9 and TRBJ2-1 for the parts outside the CDR3, the full variable domain is DSGVTQTPKHLITATGQRVTLRCSPRSGDLSVYWYQQSLDQGLQFLIQYYNGEERAKGNILERFSAQQFPDLHSELNLSSLELGDSALYFCASSVASGGVLSYNEQFFGPGTRLTVL.

V is TRBV19 and J is TRBJ1-1; TRBD1 aligns across 9 bases. Germline V gene sequence: CDR1 LNHDA, CDR2 SQIVND (reference sequence). The J segment lost 1 base and the V segment lost 6 bases, leaving 12 bases of the junction unmatched. The CDR3 has 17 residues. CDR3 nucleotides: TGTGCCAGTAGCACTCACTTTGCGGGACAGGGGAACACTGAAGCTTTCTTT. It is translated as CASSTHFAGQGNTEAFF.

The chain carries TRBV21-1 and TRBJ1-2. TRBV21-1 is termed a pseudogene. The CDR3 spans 19 residues. Here the CDR3 reads CASSTPTGHGGSTHYGYTF. The CDR3 region has the DNA TGTGCCAGCAGCACACCGACGGGACACGGGGGGTCCACGCACTATGGCTACACCTTC.

This clone has only a few counts. The chain recombines TRBV12-3 or TRBV12-4 with TRBJ1-5; the D is unclear. Trimming took off 8 bases at V and 0 bases at J, with 5 bases between the two ends. This CDR3 spans 12 amino acids. CDR3 residues: CASCYSNQPQHF. CDR3 coding DNA: TGTGCCAGCTGCTATAGCAATCAGCCCCAGCATTTT.

The CDR3 protein is CATAPHAVLANTGELFF. CDR3 DNA: TGTGCCACCGCGCCCCATGCGGTCCTCGCGAACACCGGGGAGCTGTTTTTT. The chain recombines TRBV5-4 with TRBJ2-2; D unclear. Trimming left V 9 bases short and J 0 bases short, with 21 bases between. Per germline, CDR1 SGHNT and CDR2 YYREEE (reference sequence). CDR3 length: 17 residues.

The rearrangement uses TRBV6-2 or TRBV6-3 and TRBJ2-5; 8 nucleotides align to TRBD1. Germline V gives CDR1 MNHEY, CDR2 SVGEGT. V lost 5 bases, J lost 7 bases, and 6 bases stayed unmatched. CDR3 length: 13 amino acids. The CDR3 loop reads CASSLQGAGTQYF. In DNA form, the CDR3 reads TGTGCCAGCAGTCTTCAGGGGGCGGGGACCCAGTACTTC.

The rearrangement links TRBV27 to TRBJ2-1, with 15 bases lining up with TRBD2. This CDR3 spans 16 amino acids. Germline V gene lookup returns CDR1 MNHEY and CDR2 SMNVEV (reference sequence). The junction had 3 bases not matched to a gene; V was cut back by 9 bases and J by 0 bases. The CDR3 loop is CASGLAGGSSYNEQFF. In nucleotides, the CDR3 is TGTGCCAGTGGACTAGCGGGAGGGAGCTCCTACAATGAGCAGTTCTTC.

This clone was counted between two and nine times. V is TRBV30 and J is TRBJ1-1, with D possibly TRBD1 on 5 matching bases. The CDR3 length is 11 residues. Germline V gene sequence: CDR1 GTSNPN, CDR2 SVGIG (reference sequence). Trimming shortened V by 8 bases and J by 7 bases, and 14 bases separated the two germline ends. CDR3: CAHGERGEAFF. The CDR3 DNA sequence: TGTGCCCATGGGGAAAGGGGTGAAGCTTTCTTT.

The rearrangement links TRBV27 to TRBJ2-5; weak D call: TRBD1 (5 bases). V was clipped by 6 bases and J by 2 bases, with 10 bases between them. Germline V gene data show CDR1 as MNHEY and CDR2 as SMNVEV (reference sequence). This CDR3 is built from 13 residues. CDR3 residues: CASSMDTQETQYF. CDR3 coding DNA: TGTGCCAGCAGCATGGACACTCAAGAGACCCAGTACTTC.

The chain couples TRBV7-6 to TRBJ2-1; D perhaps matches TRBD1 (6 bases). The CDR3 has 13 residues. Germline CDR1 and CDR2: SGHVS and FNYEAQ. The CDR3 spells CAPGQSSYNEQFF. The CDR3 bases are TGTGCGCCAGGACAGTCTAGTTACAATGAGCAGTTCTTC.

V usage is TRBV7-8 and J usage is TRBJ2-5; 11 bases line up with TRBD2. Germline lookup yields CDR1 SGHVS and CDR2 FQNEAQ. The CDR3 length is 16 residues. Trimming took 0 bases from V and 5 from J; bases not matched to a gene: 5. CDR3 sequence: CASSLASGGAGETQYF. In DNA form, the CDR3 reads TGTGCCAGCAGCTTAGCTAGCGGGGGGGCTGGCGAGACCCAGTACTTC.

V usage is TRBV19 and J usage is TRBJ1-4; TRBD1 matches at 10 bases. J lost 8 bases, V lost 5 bases, and 2 bases had no gene match. Looked up from germline, CDR1 is LNHDA and CDR2 is SQIVND (reference sequence). The CDR3 totals 13 residues. CDR3 in amino acids: CASSVDRGEKLFF. CDR3 DNA: TGTGCCAGTAGTGTGGACAGGGGGGAAAAACTGTTTTTT.

The CDR3 sequence: CASSKTADRVLEKLFF. CDR3 bases: TGTGCCAGTAGTAAAACCGCGGACAGGGTTCTTGAAAAACTGTTTTTT. The V call is TRBV19, the J call TRBJ1-4; 8 bases align to TRBD1. CDR1 and CDR2 (germline): LNHDA, SQIVND (reference sequence). The CDR3 extends over 16 amino acids. Unmatched junction bases numbered 11, after V lost 4 bases and J lost 7 bases.

This rearrangement joins TRBV7-8 to TRBJ2-3, with 9 nucleotides matching TRBD2. V trimming: 3 bases; J trimming: 4 bases; junction bases outside the gene matches: 14. Per germline, CDR1 SGHVS and CDR2 FQNEAQ. The CDR3 consists of 18 residues. Here the CDR3 reads CASSLPFSGGLPADTQYF. Here the CDR3 DNA reads TGTGCCAGCAGCTTGCCGTTTAGCGGGGGCCTACCCGCAGATACGCAGTATTTT.

The rearrangement uses TRBV7-9 and TRBJ1-4, with 7 positions matching TRBD1. Trimming cost V 4 bases and J 8 bases; bases outside gene matches: 7. CDR3 size: 14 residues. From germline, CDR1 is SEHNR and CDR2 FQNEAQ (reference sequence). The CDR3 nucleotides are TGTGCCAGCAGCTCTACCGGGACAGCCGAAAAACTGTTTTTT. Encoded protein: CASSSTGTAEKLFF. The variable domain in full, completed from reference TRBV7-9 and TRBJ1-4, reads DTGVSQNPRHKITKRGQNVTFRCDPISEHNRLYWYRQTLGQGPEFLTYFQNEAQLEKSRLLSDRFSAERPKGSFSTLEIQRTEQGDSAMYLCASSSTGTAEKLFFGSGTQLSVL.

The chain carries TRBV19 and TRBJ1-5; D is perhaps TRBD1 (6 bases). V was trimmed by 3 bases and J by 6 bases, leaving 12 bases between them. Looked up from germline, CDR1 is LNHDA and CDR2 is SQIVND (reference sequence). The CDR3 spans 14 residues. As DNA, the CDR3 is TGTGCCAGTAGTATGGTGGGGGCTGGTCAGCCCCAGCATTTT. Its translation is CASSMVGAGQPQHF.